Below are 12 T cell receptor beta chains sequenced from a single sample in a study of cytomegalovirus exposure and HLA in healthy donors. Researchers ran the PCR with 60 Vbeta and 13 Jbeta primers. Clones were read by immunoSEQ multiplex PCR, and TCRdb kept only the in-frame ones, dropping some. The data hold about 150,000 clones, with over 60% observed a single time. The sequenced sample consisted of PBMCs. The receptors come from a woman aged 25 to 45 in good health and CMV-seronegative.

J is TRBJ1-4 and V is TRBV2; D perhaps matches TRBD1 (6 bases). This CDR3 has 15 residues. V was cut by 4 bases and J by 3 bases, with 12 bases left in between. Germline V gene sequence: CDR1 SNHLY, CDR2 FYNNEI. In nucleotides, the CDR3 is TGTGCCAGCAGTGCCAGGGGCCCTCCTAATGAAAAACTGTTTTTT. It encodes CASSARGPPNEKLFF.

Only a few counts were recorded for this clone. The chain recombines TRBV5-4 with TRBJ1-2; TRBD1 is a possible D gene (6 bases). The CDR3 has 12 residues. The V and J ends lost 4 bases and 10 bases respectively, with 14 bases between them. From germline, CDR1 is SGHNT and CDR2 YYREEE (reference sequence). This CDR3 reads CASSTSDSHYTF. The CDR3 nucleotides are TGTGCCAGCAGCACCTCGGACAGTCACTACACCTTC.

V usage is TRBV5-5 and J usage is TRBJ1-2; D is possibly TRBD1 (6 bases). This CDR3 has 15 amino acids. CDR1 is SGHKS and CDR2 is YYEKEE in the germline V gene (reference sequence). V was clipped by 4 bases and J by 6 bases, with 19 bases between them. The CDR3 region is CASSLQTWGGNGYTF. CDR3 nucleotides: TGTGCCAGCAGCCTACAAACCTGGGGGGGCAATGGCTACACCTTC.

The chain has TRBV6-1 and TRBJ1-2; D gene unclear. Between the trimmed V and J ends, which lost 3 bases and 8 bases, there was a span of 16 bases. The CDR3 runs to 14 residues. Looked up from germline, CDR1 is MNHNS and CDR2 is SASEGT. The CDR3 protein is CASSDSRFTRGYTF. Written as DNA, the CDR3 is TGTGCCAGCAGTGACTCTCGGTTTACGAGGGGCTACACCTTC.

The J gene is TRBJ1-5, the V gene TRBV4-1; D may be TRBD1 (5 bases). Trimming stripped 0 bases from V and 5 bases from J, with 14 bases between. CDR3 length: 16 amino acids. Germline V gene lookup returns CDR1 MGHRA and CDR2 YSYEKL. Here the CDR3 reads CASSQDVGRVDQPQHF. The DNA of the CDR3 is TGCGCCAGCAGCCAAGATGTGGGCAGGGTGGATCAGCCCCAGCATTTT.

The chain joins TRBV2 to TRBJ1-4; 8 bases agree with TRBD1. The germline V gene encodes CDR1 SNHLY and CDR2 FYNNEI. Losses at the gene ends were 5 bases for V and 2 bases for J; bases not matched to a gene: 4. CDR3 length: 15 amino acids. CDR3 sequence: CASSYRTGTNEKLFF. In nucleotides, the CDR3 is TGTGCCAGCAGTTACCGGACAGGGACTAATGAAAAACTGTTTTTT.

The V and J genes are TRBV27 and TRBJ1-4, with 7 bases aligning to TRBD1. CDR1 MNHEY and CDR2 SMNVEV come from the germline V gene (reference sequence). With 5 bases clipped from V and 9 bases from J, the junction kept 3 bases outside the gene matches. CDR3 length: 12 residues. The CDR3 loop is CASSLQGQKLFF. CDR3 DNA: TGTGCCAGCAGTCTACAGGGGCAAAAACTGTTTTTT.

The chain is built from TRBV6-1 and TRBJ2-7; 8 nucleotides align to TRBD1. The V segment lost 5 bases and the J segment 3 bases; nucleotides outside the gene matches: 3. The CDR3 consists of 13 residues. Looked up from germline, CDR1 is MNHNS and CDR2 is SASEGT. This chain's CDR3 is CASSRTGNYEQYF. CDR3 coding DNA: TGTGCCAGCAGTCGGACAGGGAACTACGAGCAGTACTTC.

This clone was counted a single time. The chain employs TRBV25-1 and TRBJ2-6; D uncertain. The CDR3 is 13 residues long. Trimming left V 6 bases short and J 1 base short, with 4 bases between. CDR1 MGHDK and CDR2 SYGVNS come from the germline V gene. The CDR3 region has the DNA TGTGCCAGCAGGGAGTCTGGGGCCAACGTCCTGACTTTC. Translated: CASRESGANVLTF.

This clone was recorded only once. This chain connects TRBV11-2 to TRBJ1-4, with 8 bases identical to TRBD1. J gave up 11 bases and V 3 bases, and 14 bases lay outside the gene matches. The germline V gene encodes CDR1 SGHAT and CDR2 FQNNGV. CDR3 length: 16 residues. CDR3 sequence: CASSFVPQGARVKLFF. The CDR3 DNA reads TGTGCCAGCAGCTTCGTCCCCCAGGGGGCGCGTGTGAAACTGTTTTTT.

This clone was detected many times. The rearrangement links TRBV10-1 to TRBJ1-2, with a possible D match to TRBD1 (5 bases). V lost 1 base and J 7 bases, leaving 13 bases between the germline ends. The CDR3 totals 14 residues. Germline V gene data show CDR1 as WNHNN and CDR2 as SYGVQD (reference sequence). The CDR3 DNA reads as TGCGCCAGCAGTGAGTTTCGGTCCCAGGGTGGCTACACCTTC. Translating it yields CASSEFRSQGGYTF.

The chain has TRBV27 and TRBJ2-6; D ambiguous. V was pared by 5 bases and J by 0 bases, with 5 bases between. Germline V lookup: CDR1 MNHEY, CDR2 SMNVEV (reference sequence). CDR3 length equals 14 residues. Here the CDR3 reads CASSLSSGANVLTF. The CDR3 DNA is TGTGCCAGCAGTCTAAGCTCTGGGGCCAACGTCCTGACTTTC. Filled out from reference TRBV27 and TRBJ2-6, the complete variable domain reads EAQVTQNPRYLITVTGKKLTVTCSQNMNHEYMSWYRQDPGLGLRQIYYSMNVEVTDKGDVPEGYKVSRKEKRNFPLILESPSPNQTSLYFCASSLSSGANVLTFGAGSRLTVL.